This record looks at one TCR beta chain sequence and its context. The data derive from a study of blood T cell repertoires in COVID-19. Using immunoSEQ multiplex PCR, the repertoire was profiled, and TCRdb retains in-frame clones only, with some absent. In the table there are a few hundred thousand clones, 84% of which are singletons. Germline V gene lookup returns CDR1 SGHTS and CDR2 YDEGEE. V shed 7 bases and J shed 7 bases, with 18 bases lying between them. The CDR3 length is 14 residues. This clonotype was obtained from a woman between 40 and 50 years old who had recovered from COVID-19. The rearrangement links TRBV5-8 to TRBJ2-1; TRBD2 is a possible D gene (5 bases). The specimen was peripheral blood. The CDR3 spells CASFSRELGNEQFF. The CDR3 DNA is TGTGCCAGCTTTAGCCGGGAATTGGGAAATGAGCAGTTCTTC.